The 3 T cell receptor beta chains below come from one sample, sequenced in a study of blood T cells in healthy people across ages (dated by TCRdb to between 2014 and 2017). The method was 5' RACE. Sequencing used an Illumina HiSeq 2500. A second about 7 to 12 cycle PCR used a sample-barcoded 5' primer and a J-beta primer mix. The raw public reads went through TCRdb reprocessing: fastp at Q25, MiXCR clone calling, in-frame beta chains kept. CDR3 protein sequences are deduplicated, and each keeps its most common genes and DNA. The sample data list some 800,000 distinct CDR3 sequences, and roughly 25% of these were observed just once. Together, the top ten hold roughly 3.8% of the sample. This same sample was also part of a study on T cells of mothers and their children.

What was sequenced was blood. These receptors all stem from a boy aged 5-17 years in good health.

The chain links TRBV5-1 to TRBJ2-5; unclear D gene. The last part of the DNA fits TRBJ2-1 better; the J call may be wrong. The V gene's germline CDR1 is SGHRS and CDR2 YFSETQ. The CDR3 runs 16 residues. The CDR3 region has the DNA TGCGCCAGCAGCTTGGACGGCCAAGGGTTGAACAATGAGCAGTTCTTC. It specifies CASSLDGQGLNNEQFF.

This chain uses TRBV10-3 with TRBJ2-5, with a weak D call TRBD2 (6 bases). The J call is uncertain, as TRBJ2-7 better fits the DNA end. Germline CDR1 ENHRY, CDR2 SYGVKD. CDR3 length: 13 residues. Written as DNA, the CDR3 is TGTGCCATCACCTCGGGAGCCCGCTACGAGCAGTACTTC. It encodes CAITSGARYEQYF.

The sample holds a few counts of this clonotype. V is TRBV24-1 and J is TRBJ2-1, with D perhaps given as TRBD1 or TRBD2 (5 bases each). Per germline, CDR1 KGHDR and CDR2 SFDVKD. V was trimmed by 1 base and J by 10 bases, leaving 13 bases between them. The CDR3 is made up of 14 amino acids. The CDR3 loop is CATSDLFQGGEQFF. The CDR3, as DNA: TGTGCCACCAGTGATTTATTCCAGGGCGGGGAGCAGTTCTTC.